This T cell receptor (beta chain) was sequenced in a study of cytomegalovirus exposure and HLA in healthy donors. Assay used: immunoSEQ multiplex PCR; TCRdb lists only in-frame clones, some missing. Among 110,000 or so clones listed, under 97% were seen once. Trimming left V 5 bases short and J 4 bases short, with 11 bases between. This CDR3 is built from 13 residues. CDR1 is SGHVS and CDR2 is FNYEAQ in the germline V gene. As to this clone: The antigen is not known.

Study-level findings and limits: Through in vitro validation, a few CMV-associated chains were shown to be specific for CMV antigens.

This receptor was obtained from a woman under 30 in good health and CMV-seronegative. The V gene is TRBV7-6, the J gene TRBJ2-5; unclear D gene. Sequenced sample: PBMCs. The CDR3 bases are TGTGCCAGCAGCACGAGAACGGGAGAGACCCAGTACTTC. This translates into CASSTRTGETQYF.